This T cell receptor beta chain was found in a study of tumor-infiltrating lymphocytes in primary liver carcinoma. The investigators made TCR beta cDNA from approximately 0.5 ug total RNA, using a constant-region primer. Slightly modified ARM-PCR with three nested multiplex PCR rounds yielded TCR beta libraries. PCR rounds one and two used TRBV1-TRBV30 forward primers with a C-beta reverse primer for roughly 10 cycles each. TCRdb fed the multiplex PCR reads into MiXCR, producing one record per CDR3 protein. The table records some 180,000 distinct CDR3 sequences, over 50% of them present only once. For blood RNA, unsorted whole blood served as the source, and germline DNA was extracted too. The germline CDR1 and CDR2 sequences are MNHNS and SASEGT. V was trimmed by 6 bases and J by 1 base, leaving 13 bases between them. The CDR3 consists of 14 residues.

Specimen: peripheral blood. The chain carries TRBV6-1 and TRBJ2-7; tentatively, D is TRBD1 (6 bases). The source is a man aged 40-49 years with primary liver carcinoma and hepatitis B virus infection. In DNA, the CDR3 is TGTGCCAGCAGCGGGACATTCAATTCCTACGAGCAGTACTTC. Its translation is CASSGTFNSYEQYF.